The clone carrying this TCR beta chain was seen more than once but under ten times. The sample belongs to a study of T-cell reconstitution after alpha-beta-depleted transplantation in children. Unique molecular identifiers tagged the TCRbeta library. Via MiXCR, TCRdb re-called the PCR reads, giving one row per CDR3 protein. The repertoire holds 610,000 or so distinct CDR3 sequences, 27% seen once, with 35% to 40% in the top ten. Germline CDR1 is ENHRY and CDR2 is SYGVKD. The CDR3 consists of 12 residues. The V end was cut by 6 bases, the J end by 7 bases, with 12 bases between. The receptor comes from a boy under two years old with Wiskott-Aldrich syndrome, due to receive a stem cell transplant. This specimen was PBMCs, taken before TCRalphabeta/CD19-depleted stem cell transplant. The chain links TRBV10-3 to TRBJ1-1; D remains ambiguous. CDR3 sequence reads: CAIRRADGEAFF. The CDR3, as DNA: TGTGCCATCAGGAGGGCGGACGGTGAAGCTTTCTTT.